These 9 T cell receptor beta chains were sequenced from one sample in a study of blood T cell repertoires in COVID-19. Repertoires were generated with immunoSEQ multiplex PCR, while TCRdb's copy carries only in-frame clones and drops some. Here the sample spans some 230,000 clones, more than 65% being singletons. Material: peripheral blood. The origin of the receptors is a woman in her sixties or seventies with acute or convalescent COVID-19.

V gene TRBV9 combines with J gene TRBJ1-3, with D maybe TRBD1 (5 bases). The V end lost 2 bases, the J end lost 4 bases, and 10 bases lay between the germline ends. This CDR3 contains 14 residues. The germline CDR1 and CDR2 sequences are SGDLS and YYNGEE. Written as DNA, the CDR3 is TGTGCCAGCAGCGTCAAGACAGACGGAAACACCATATATTTT. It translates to CASSVKTDGNTIYF.

CDR3 protein: CASSVEGRDSPLHF. DNA for the CDR3: TGTGCCAGCAGCGTAGAAGGGAGGGATTCACCCCTCCACTTT. The J gene is TRBJ1-6, the V gene TRBV9, with D unclear. The CDR3 is made up of 14 amino acids. Trimming stripped 0 bases from V and 8 bases from J, with 9 bases between. Looked up from germline, CDR1 is SGDLS and CDR2 is YYNGEE.

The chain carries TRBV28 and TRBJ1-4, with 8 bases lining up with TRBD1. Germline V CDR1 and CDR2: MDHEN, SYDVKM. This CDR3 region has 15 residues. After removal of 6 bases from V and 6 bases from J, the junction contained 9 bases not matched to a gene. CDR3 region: CASRFGQGGYEKLFF. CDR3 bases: TGTGCCAGCAGATTCGGACAGGGAGGGTATGAAAAACTGTTTTTT. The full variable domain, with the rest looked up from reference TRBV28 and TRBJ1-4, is DVKVTQSSRYLVKRTGEKVFLECVQDMDHENMFWYRQDPGLGLRLIYFSYDVKMKEKGDIPEGYSVSREKKERFSLILESASTNQTSMYLCASRFGQGGYEKLFFGSGTQLSVL.

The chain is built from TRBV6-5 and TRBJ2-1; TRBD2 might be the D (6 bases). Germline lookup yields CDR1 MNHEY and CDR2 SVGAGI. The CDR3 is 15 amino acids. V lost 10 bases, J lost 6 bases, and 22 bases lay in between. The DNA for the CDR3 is TGTGCCAACAGCGGCGGGACTCTGGGGGGCAATGAGCAGTTCTTC. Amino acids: CANSGGTLGGNEQFF.

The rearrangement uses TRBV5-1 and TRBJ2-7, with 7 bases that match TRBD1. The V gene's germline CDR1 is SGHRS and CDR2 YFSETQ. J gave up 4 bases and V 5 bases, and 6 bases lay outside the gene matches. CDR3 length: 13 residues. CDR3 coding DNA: TGCGCCAGCAGAGGGGGCGCAGGATACGAGCAGTACTTC. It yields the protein CASRGGAGYEQYF.

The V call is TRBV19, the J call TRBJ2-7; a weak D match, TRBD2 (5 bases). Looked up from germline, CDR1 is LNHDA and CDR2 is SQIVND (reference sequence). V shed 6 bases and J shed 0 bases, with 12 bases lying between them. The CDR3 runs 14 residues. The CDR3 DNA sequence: TGTGCCAGTAGAAAGAGGGTAAGCTCCTACGAGCAGTACTTC. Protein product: CASRKRVSSYEQYF.

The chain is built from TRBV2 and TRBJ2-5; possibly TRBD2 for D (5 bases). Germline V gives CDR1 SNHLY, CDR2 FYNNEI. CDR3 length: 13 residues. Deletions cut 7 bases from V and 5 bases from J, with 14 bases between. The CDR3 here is CASTETAVETQYF. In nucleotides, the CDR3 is TGTGCCAGCACCGAAACAGCGGTGGAGACCCAGTACTTC.

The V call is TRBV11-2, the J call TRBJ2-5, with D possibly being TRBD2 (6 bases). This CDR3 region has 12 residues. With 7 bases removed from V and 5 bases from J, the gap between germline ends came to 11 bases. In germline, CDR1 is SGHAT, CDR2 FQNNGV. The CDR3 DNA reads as TGTGCCAGCAAAGCTAGCGCCGAGACCCAGTACTTC. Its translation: CASKASAETQYF. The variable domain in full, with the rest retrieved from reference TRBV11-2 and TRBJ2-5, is EAGVAQSPRYKIIEKRQSVAFWCNPISGHATLYWYQQILGQGPKLLIQFQNNGVVDDSQLPKDRFSAERLKGVDSTLKIQPAKLEDSAVYLCASKASAETQYFGPGTRLLVL.

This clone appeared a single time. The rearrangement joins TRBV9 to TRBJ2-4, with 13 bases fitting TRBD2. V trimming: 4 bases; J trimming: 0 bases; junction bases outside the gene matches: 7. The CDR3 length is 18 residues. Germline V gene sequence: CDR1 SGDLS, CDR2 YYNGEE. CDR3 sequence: CASSSRTSGGPAKNIQYF. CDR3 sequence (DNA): TGTGCCAGCAGCTCCCGGACTAGCGGGGGTCCAGCCAAAAACATTCAGTACTTC. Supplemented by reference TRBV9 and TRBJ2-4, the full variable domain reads DSGVTQTPKHLITATGQRVTLRCSPRSGDLSVYWYQQSLDQGLQFLIQYYNGEERAKGNILERFSAQQFPDLHSELNLSSLELGDSALYFCASSSRTSGGPAKNIQYFGAGTRLSVL.